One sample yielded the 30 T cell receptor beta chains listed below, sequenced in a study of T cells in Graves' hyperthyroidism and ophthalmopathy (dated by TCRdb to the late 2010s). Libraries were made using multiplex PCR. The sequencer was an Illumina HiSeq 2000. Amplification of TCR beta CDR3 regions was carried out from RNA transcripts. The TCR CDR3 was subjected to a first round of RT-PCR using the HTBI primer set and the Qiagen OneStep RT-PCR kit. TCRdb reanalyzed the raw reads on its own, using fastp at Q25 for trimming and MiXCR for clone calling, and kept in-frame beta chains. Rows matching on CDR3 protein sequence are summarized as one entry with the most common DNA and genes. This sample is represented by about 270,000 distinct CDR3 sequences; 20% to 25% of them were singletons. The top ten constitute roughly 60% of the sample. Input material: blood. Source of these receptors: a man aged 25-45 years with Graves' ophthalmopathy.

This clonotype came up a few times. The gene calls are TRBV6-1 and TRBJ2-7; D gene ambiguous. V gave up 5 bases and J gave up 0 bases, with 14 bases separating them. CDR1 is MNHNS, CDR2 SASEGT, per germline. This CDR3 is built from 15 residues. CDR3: CASSLDGILSYEQYF. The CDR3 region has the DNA TGTGCCAGCAGTTTAGACGGAATACTCTCCTACGAGCAGTACTTC.

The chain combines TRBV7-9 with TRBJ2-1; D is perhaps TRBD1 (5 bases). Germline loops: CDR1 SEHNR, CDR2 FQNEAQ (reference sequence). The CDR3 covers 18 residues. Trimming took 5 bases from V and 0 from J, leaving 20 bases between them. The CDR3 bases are TGTGCCAGCAGCGAAGGGGCAGCTCTTACCGGCTCCTACAATGAGCAGTTCTTC. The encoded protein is CASSEGAALTGSYNEQFF.

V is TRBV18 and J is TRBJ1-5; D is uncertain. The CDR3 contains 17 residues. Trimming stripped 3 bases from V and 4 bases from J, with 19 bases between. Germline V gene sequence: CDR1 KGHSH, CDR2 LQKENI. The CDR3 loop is CASSPRKGAPMNQPQHF. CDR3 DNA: TGTGCCAGCTCACCGAGGAAAGGCGCCCCAATGAATCAGCCCCAGCATTTT. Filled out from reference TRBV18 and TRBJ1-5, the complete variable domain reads NAGVMQNPRHLVRRRGQEARLRCSPMKGHSHVYWYRQLPEEGLKFMVYLQKENIIDESGMPKERFSAEFPKEGPSILRIQQVVRGDSAAYFCASSPRKGAPMNQPQHFGDGTRLSIL.

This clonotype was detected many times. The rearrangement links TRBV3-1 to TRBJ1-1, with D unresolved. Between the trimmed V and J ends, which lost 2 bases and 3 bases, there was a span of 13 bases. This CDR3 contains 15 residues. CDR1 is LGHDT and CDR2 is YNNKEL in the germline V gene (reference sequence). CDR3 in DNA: TGTGCCAGCAGCCAACCGGGTATGGGGTACACTGAAGCTTTCTTT. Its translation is CASSQPGMGYTEAFF. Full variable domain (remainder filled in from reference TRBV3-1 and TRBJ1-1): DTAVSQTPKYLVTQMGNDKSIKCEQNLGHDTMYWYKQDSKKFLKIMFSYNNKELIINETVPNRFSPKSPDKAHLNLHINSLELGDSAVYFCASSQPGMGYTEAFFGQGTRLTVV.

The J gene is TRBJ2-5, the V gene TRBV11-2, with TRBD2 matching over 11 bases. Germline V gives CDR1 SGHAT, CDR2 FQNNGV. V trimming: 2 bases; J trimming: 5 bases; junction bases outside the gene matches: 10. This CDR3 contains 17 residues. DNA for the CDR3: TGTGCCAGCAGCTTATCGGAACTAGCGGGAGCGACGGAGACCCAGTACTTC. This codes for CASSLSELAGATETQYF.

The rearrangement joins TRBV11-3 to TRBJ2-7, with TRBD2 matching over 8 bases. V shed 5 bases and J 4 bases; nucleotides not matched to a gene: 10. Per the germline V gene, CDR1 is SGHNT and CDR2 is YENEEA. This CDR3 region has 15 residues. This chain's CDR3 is CASSPTGTRFYEQYF. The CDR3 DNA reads TGTGCCAGCAGCCCGACCGGGACTAGATTTTACGAGCAGTACTTC.

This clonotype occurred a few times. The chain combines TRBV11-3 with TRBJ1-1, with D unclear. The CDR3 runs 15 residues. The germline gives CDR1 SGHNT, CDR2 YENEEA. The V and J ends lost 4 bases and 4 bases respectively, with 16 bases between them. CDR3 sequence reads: CASSSSPLSITEAFF. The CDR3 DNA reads TGTGCCAGCAGCTCAAGTCCCCTTTCGATCACTGAAGCTTTCTTT.

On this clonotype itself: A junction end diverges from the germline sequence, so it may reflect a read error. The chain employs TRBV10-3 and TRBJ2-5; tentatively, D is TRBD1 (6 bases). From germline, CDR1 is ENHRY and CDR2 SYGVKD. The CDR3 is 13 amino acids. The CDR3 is CAISPLDREAQYF. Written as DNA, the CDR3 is TGTGCCATCAGTCCGTTGGACAGAGAGGCCCAGTACTTC.

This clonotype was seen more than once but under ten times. The CDR3 here is CASSPTPASGLYEQYF. CDR3 bases: TGCGCCAGCAGCCCTACCCCGGCTAGCGGCCTCTACGAGCAGTACTTC. The chain links TRBV5-1 to TRBJ2-7; TRBD2 matches at 7 bases. Looked up from germline, CDR1 is SGHRS and CDR2 is YFSETQ. The V gene end was trimmed by 4 bases and the J gene end by 3 bases; junction bases not matched to a gene: 13. There are 16 residues in the CDR3.

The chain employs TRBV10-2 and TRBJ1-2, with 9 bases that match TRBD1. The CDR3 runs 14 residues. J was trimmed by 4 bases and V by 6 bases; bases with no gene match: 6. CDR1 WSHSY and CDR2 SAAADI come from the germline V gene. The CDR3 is CASRDRGRTYGYTF. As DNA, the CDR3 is TGCGCCAGCAGGGACAGGGGAAGGACCTATGGCTACACCTTC.

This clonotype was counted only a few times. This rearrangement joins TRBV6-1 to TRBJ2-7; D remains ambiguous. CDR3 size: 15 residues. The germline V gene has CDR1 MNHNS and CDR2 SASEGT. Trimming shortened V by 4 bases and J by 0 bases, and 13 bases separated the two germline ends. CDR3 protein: CASSVRSQLSYEQYF. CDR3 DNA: TGTGCCAGCAGTGTCCGGTCCCAACTCTCCTACGAGCAGTACTTC.

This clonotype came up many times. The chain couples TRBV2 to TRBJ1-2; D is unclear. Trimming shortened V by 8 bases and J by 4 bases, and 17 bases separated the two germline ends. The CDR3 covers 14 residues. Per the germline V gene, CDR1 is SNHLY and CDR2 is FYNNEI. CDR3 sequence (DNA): TGTGCCAGCGGGAGGGCAGGAGAGTCCTATGGCTACACCTTC. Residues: CASGRAGESYGYTF. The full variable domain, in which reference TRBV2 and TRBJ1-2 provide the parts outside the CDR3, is EPEVTQTPSHQVTQMGQEVILRCVPISNHLYFYWYRQILGQKVEFLVSFYNNEISEKSEIFDDQFSVERPDGSNFTLKIRSTKLEDSAMYFCASGRAGESYGYTFGSGTRLTVV.

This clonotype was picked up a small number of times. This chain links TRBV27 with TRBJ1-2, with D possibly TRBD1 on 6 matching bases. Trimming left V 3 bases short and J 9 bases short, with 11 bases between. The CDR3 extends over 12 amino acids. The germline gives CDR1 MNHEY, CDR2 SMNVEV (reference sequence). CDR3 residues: CASSFRGASYTF. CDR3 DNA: TGTGCCAGCAGTTTTCGGGGGGCGAGCTACACCTTC.

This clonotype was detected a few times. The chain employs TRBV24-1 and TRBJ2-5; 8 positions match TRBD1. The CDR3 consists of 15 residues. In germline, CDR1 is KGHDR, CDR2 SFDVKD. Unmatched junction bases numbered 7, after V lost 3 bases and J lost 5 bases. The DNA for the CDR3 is TGTGCCACCAGTGATCGGACAGGGCCCCGGGAGACCCAGTACTTC. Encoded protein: CATSDRTGPRETQYF.

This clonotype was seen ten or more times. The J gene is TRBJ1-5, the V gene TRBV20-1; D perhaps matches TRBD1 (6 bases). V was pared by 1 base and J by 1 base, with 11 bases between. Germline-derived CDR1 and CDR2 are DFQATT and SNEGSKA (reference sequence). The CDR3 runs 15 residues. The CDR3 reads CSARAGEESNQPQHF. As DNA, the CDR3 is TGCAGTGCTAGAGCAGGGGAGGAAAGCAATCAGCCCCAGCATTTT.

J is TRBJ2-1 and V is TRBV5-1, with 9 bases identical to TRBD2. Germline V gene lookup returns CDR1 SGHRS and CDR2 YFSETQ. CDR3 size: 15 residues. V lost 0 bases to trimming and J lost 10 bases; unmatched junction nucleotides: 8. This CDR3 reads CASSLVGLASWEQFF. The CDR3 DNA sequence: TGCGCCAGCAGCTTGGTGGGACTAGCTTCTTGGGAGCAGTTCTTC.

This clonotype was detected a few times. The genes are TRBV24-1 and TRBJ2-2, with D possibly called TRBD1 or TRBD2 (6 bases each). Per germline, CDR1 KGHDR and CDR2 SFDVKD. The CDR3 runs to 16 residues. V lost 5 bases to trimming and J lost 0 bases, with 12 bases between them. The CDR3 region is CATSVRGGTNTGELFF. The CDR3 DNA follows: TGTGCCACCAGTGTGCGAGGGGGGACGAACACCGGGGAGCTGTTTTTT.

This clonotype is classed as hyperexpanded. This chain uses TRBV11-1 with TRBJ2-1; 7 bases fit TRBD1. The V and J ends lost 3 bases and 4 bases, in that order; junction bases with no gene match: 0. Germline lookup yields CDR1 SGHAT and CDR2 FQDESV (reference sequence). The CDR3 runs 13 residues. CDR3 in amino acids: CASSLTGYNEQFF. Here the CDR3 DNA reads TGTGCCAGCAGCTTGACAGGGTACAATGAGCAGTTCTTC.

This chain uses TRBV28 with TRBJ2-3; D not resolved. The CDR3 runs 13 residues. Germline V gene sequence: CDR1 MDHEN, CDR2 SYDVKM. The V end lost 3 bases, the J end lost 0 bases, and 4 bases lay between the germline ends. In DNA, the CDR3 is TGTGCCAGCAGTTTTTCTAGCACAGATACGCAGTATTTT. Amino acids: CASSFSSTDTQYF.

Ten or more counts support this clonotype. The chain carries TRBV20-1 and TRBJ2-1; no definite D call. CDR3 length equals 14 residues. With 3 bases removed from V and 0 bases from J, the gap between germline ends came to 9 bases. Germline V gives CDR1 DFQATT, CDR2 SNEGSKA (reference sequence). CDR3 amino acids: CSARSPSSYNEQFF. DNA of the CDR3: TGCAGTGCTAGGTCGCCGAGCTCCTACAATGAGCAGTTCTTC.

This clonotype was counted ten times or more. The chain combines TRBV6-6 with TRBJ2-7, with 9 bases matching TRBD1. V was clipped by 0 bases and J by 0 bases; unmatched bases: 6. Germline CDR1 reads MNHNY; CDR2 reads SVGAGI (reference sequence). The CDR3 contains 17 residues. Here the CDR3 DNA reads TGTGCCAGCAGTTACTCCGCCGGGACAGGGAGCTCCTACGAGCAGTACTTC. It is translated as CASSYSAGTGSSYEQYF.

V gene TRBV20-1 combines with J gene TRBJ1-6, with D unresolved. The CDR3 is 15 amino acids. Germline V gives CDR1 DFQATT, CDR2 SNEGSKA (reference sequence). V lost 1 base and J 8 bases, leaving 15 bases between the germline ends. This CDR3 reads CSARGRQFLDSPLHF. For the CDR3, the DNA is TGCAGTGCTAGAGGTCGGCAGTTCTTAGATTCACCCCTCCACTTT.

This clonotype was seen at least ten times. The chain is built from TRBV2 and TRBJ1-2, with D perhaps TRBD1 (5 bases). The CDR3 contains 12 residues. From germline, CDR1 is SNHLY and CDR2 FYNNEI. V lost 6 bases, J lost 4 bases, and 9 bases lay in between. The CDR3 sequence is CASSREGYGYTF. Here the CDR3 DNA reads TGTGCCAGCAGCAGGGAGGGCTATGGCTACACCTTC.

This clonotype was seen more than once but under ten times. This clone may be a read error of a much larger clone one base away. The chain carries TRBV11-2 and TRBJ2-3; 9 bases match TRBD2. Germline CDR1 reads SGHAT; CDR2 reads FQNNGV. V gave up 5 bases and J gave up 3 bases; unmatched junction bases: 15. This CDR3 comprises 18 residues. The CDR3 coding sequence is TGTGCCAGCAGCCCCGTGGCGGGAGGGGGAGAAGGGACAGATACGCAGTATTTT. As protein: CASSPVAGGGEGTDTQYF.

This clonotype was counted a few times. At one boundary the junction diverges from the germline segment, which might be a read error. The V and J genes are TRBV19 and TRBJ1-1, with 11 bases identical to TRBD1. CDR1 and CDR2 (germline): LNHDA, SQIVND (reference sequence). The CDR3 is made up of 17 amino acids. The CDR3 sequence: CASRHRDRGKMNTKAFF. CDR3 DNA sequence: TGTGCCAGTAGACACCGGGACAGGGGGAAAATGAACACTAAAGCTTTCTTT.

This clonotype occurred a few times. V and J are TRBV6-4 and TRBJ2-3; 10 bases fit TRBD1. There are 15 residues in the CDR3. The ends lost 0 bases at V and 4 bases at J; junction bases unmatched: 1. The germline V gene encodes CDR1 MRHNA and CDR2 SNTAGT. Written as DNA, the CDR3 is TGTGCCAGCAGTGACTCGACAGGGGGCGCAGATACGCAGTATTTT. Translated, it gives CASSDSTGGADTQYF.

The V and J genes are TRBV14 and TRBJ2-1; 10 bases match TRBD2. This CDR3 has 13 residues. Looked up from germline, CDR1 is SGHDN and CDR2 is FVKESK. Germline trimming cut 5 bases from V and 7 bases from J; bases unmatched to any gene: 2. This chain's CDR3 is CASSTLAGNEQFF. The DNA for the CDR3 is TGTGCCAGCAGCACACTAGCGGGAAATGAGCAGTTCTTC.

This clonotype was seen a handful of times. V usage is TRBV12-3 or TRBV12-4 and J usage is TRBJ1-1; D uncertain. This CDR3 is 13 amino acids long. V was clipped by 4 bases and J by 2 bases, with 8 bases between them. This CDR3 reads CASSSQRNTEAFF. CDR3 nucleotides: TGTGCCAGCAGTTCACAGAGAAACACTGAAGCTTTCTTT.

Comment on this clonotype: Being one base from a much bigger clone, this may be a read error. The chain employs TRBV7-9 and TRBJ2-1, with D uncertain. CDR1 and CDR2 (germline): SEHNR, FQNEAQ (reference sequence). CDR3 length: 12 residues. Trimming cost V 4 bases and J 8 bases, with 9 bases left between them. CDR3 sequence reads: CASSSLVYEQFF. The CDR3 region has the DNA TGTGCCAGCAGCTCCCTGGTCTATGAGCAGTTCTTC.

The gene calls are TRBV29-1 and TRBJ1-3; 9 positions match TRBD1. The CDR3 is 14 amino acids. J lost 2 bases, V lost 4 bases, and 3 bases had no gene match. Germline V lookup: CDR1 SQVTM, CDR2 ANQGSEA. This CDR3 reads CSVGTGEPGNTIYF. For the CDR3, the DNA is TGCAGCGTTGGGACAGGGGAACCTGGAAACACCATATATTTT.